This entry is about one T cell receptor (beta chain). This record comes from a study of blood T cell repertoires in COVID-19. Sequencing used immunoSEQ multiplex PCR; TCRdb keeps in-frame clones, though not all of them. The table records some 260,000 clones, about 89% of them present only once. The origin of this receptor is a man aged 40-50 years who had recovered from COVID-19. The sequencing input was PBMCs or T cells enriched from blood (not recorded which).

DNA of the CDR3: TGTGCCAGCAGCGTGACAGGGTTCATGAACACTGAAGCTTTCTTT. This translates into CASSVTGFMNTEAFF. This chain links TRBV9 with TRBJ1-1; 7 bases are a match to TRBD1. Germline trimming cut 2 bases from V and 0 bases from J; bases unmatched to any gene: 4. Per germline, CDR1 SGDLS and CDR2 YYNGEE. The CDR3 is made up of 15 amino acids.